This T cell receptor beta chain was retrieved from a study of T cell responses to AZD1222 COVID-19 vaccine. Whole-study context: Samples with a second dose at about 4 or about 12 weeks were pooled together. General study findings and limits: Regions 160-218 and 743-854 dominated among vaccine-associated CD4 TCRs spanning spike. Two AZD1222 doses significantly raised spike-specific TCR breadth and depth over controls.

Comments on this clone: Its antigen is unidentified.

Profiling relied on immunoSEQ multiplex PCR, and the TCRdb table lists in-frame clones only, not all of them. The sample shows 120,000 to 150,000 clones, 91% of them seen only once. This CDR3 region has 12 residues. V was clipped by 7 bases and J by 6 bases, with 9 bases between them. The input for sequencing was peripheral blood, taken on day 0 of AZD1222 vaccination. This TCR derives from an adult in good health. This chain uses TRBV12-3 or TRBV12-4 with TRBJ2-2; no clear D gene. The DNA for the CDR3 is TGTGCCAGCACCCTGGGTTCCGGGGAGCTGTTTTTT. Its translation is CASTLGSGELFF.